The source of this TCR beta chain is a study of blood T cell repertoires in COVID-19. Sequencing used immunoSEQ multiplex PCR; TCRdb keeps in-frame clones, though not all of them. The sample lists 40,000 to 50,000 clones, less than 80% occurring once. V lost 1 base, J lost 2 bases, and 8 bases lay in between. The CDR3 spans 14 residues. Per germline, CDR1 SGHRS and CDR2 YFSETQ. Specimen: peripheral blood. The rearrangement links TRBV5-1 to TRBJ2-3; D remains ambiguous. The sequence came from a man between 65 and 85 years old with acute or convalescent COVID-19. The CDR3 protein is CASSLQSVTDTQYF. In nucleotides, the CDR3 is TGCGCCAGCAGCTTGCAGTCCGTCACAGATACGCAGTATTTT.